This TCR beta chain is from a study of blood T cell repertoires in COVID-19. Profiling relied on immunoSEQ multiplex PCR, and the TCRdb table lists in-frame clones only, not all of them. The table lists more than 150,000 clones, 80% of them singletons. The CDR3 consists of 18 residues. Looked up from germline, CDR1 is SGHRS and CDR2 is YFSETQ. Germline trimming cut 0 bases from V and 4 bases from J; bases unmatched to any gene: 13. This sequence joins TRBV5-1 and TRBJ2-3, with 8 bases that match TRBD2. The source material was PBMCs or T cells enriched from blood (not recorded which). This receptor was obtained from a man in his 60s who had been exposed to COVID-19. The CDR3: CASSLALGGANRPDTQYF. CDR3 sequence (DNA): TGCGCCAGCAGCTTGGCCCTCGGGGGGGCGAATCGGCCAGATACGCAGTATTTT. Based on the CDR3 plus reference TRBV5-1 and TRBJ2-3, the full variable domain is KAGVTQTPRYLIKTRGQQVTLSCSPISGHRSVSWYQQTPGQGLQFLFEYFSETQRNKGNFPGRFSGRQFSNSRSEMNVSTLELGDSALYLCASSLALGGANRPDTQYFGPGTRLTVL.